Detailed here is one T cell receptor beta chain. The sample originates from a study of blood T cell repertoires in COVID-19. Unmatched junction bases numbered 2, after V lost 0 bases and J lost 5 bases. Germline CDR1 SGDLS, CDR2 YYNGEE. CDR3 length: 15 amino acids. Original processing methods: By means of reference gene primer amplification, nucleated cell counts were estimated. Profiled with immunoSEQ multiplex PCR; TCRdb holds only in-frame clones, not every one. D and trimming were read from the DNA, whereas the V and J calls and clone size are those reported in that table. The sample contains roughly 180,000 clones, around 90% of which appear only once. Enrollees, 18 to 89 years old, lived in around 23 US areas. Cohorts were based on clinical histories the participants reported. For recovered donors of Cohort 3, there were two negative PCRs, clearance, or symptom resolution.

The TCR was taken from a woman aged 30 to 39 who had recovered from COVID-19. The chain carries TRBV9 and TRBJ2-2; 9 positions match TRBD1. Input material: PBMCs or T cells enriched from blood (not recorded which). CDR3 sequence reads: CASSVVGQGTGELFF. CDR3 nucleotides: TGTGCCAGCAGCGTAGTGGGACAGGGAACCGGGGAGCTGTTTTTT.